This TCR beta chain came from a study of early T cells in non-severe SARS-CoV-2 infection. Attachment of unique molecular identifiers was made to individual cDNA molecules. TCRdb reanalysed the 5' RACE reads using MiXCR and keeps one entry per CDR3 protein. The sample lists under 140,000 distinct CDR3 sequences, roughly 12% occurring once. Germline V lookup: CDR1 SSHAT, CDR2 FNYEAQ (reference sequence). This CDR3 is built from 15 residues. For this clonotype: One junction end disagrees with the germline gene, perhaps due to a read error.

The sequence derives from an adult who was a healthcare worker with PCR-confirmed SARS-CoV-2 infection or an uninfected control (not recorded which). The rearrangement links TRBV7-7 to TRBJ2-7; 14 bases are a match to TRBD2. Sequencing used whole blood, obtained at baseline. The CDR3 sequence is CASSSGTSGSTEQYF. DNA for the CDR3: TGTGCTAGCAGCTCCGGGACTAGCGGGAGCACCGAGCAGTACTTC.